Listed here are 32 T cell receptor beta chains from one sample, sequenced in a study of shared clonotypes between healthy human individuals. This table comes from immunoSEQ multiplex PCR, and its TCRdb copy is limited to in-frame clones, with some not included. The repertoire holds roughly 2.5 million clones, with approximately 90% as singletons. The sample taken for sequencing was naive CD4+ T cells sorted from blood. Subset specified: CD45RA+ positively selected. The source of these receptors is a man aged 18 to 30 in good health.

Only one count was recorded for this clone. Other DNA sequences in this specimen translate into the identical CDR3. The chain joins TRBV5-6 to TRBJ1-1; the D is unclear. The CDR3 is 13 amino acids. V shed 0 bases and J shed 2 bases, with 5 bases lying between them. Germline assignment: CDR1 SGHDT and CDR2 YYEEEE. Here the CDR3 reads CASSLGRNTEAFF. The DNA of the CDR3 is TGTGCCAGCAGCTTGGGCAGAAACACTGAAGCTTTCTTT. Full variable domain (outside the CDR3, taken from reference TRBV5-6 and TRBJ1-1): DAGVTQSPTHLIKTRGQQVTLRCSPKSGHDTVSWYQQALGQGPQFIFQYYEEEERQRGNFPDRFSGHQFPNYSSELNVNALLLGDSALYLCASSLGRNTEAFFGQGTRLTVV.

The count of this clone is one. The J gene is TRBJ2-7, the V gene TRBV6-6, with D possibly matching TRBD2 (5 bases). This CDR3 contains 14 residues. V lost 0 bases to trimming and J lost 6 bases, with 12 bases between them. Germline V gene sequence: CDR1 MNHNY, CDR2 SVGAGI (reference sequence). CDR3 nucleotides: TGTGCCAGCAGTTACTCTTACGGGAACCGCGAGCAGTACTTC. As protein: CASSYSYGNREQYF.

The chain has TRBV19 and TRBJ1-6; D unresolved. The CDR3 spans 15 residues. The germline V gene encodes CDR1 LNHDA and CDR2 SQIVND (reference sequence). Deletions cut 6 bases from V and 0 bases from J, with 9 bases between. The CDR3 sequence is CASSPGSSYNSPLHF. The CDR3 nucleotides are TGTGCCAGTAGCCCGGGTAGCTCCTATAATTCACCCCTCCACTTT.

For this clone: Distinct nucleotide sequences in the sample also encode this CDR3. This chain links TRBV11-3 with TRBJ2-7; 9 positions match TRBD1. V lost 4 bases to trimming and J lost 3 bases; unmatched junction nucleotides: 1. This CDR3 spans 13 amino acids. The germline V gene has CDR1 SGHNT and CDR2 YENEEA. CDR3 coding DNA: TGTGCCAGCAGCTCGGGACAGGGCTACGAGCAGTACTTC. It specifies CASSSGQGYEQYF. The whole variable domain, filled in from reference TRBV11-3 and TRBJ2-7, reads EAGVVQSPRYKIIEKKQPVAFWCNPISGHNTLYWYLQNLGQGPELLIRYENEEAVDDSQLPKDRFSAERLKGVDSTLKIQPAELGDSAVYLCASSSGQGYEQYFGPGTRLTVT.

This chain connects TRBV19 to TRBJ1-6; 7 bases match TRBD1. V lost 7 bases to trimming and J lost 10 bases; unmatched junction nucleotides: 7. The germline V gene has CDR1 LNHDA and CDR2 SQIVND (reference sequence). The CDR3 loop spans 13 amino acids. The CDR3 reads CASTPQGWSPLHF. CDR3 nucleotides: TGTGCCAGTACCCCACAGGGGTGGTCACCCCTCCACTTT.

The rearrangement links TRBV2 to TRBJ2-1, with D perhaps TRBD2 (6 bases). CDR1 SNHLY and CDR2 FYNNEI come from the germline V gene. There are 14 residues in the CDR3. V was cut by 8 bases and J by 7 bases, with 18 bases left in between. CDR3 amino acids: CASQGTWVGNEQFF. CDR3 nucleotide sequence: TGTGCCAGCCAAGGGACTTGGGTCGGGAATGAGCAGTTCTTC.

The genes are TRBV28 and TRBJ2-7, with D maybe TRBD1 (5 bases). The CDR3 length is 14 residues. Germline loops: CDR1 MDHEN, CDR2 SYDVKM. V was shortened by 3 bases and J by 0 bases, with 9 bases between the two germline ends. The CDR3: CASSFRGPSYEQYF. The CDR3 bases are TGTGCCAGCAGTTTTAGGGGCCCCTCCTACGAGCAGTACTTC.

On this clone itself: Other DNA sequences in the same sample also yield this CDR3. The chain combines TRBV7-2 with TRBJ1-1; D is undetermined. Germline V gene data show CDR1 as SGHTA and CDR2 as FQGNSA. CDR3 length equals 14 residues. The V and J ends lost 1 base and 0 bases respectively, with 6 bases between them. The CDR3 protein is CASSLGRVNTEAFF. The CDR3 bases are TGTGCCAGCAGCTTAGGGCGGGTGAACACTGAAGCTTTCTTT.

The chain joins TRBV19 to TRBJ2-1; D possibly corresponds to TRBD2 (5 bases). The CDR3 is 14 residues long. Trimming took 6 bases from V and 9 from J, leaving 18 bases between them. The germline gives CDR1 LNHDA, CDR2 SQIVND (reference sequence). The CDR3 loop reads CASSVDSPPGEQFF. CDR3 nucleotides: TGTGCCAGTAGCGTGGACTCTCCCCCTGGTGAGCAGTTCTTC.

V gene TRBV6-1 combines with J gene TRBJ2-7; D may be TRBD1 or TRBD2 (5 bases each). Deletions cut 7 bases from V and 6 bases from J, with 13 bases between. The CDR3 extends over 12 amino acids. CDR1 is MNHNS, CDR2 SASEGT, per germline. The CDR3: CASTGRGFEQYF. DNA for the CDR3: TGTGCCAGCACAGGGAGAGGGTTCGAGCAGTACTTC.

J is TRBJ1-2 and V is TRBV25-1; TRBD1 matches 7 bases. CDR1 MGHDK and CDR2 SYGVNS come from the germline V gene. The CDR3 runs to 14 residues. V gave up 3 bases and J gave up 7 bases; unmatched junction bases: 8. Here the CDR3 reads CASSDPTGRRGYTF. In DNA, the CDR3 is TGTGCCAGCAGTGACCCGACAGGGAGGCGTGGCTACACCTTC.

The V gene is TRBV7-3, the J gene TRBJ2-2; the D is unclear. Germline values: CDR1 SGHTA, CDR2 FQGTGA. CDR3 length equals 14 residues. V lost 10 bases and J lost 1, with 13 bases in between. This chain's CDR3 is CATQRAWNTGELFF. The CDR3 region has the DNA TGTGCCACCCAAAGGGCGTGGAACACCGGGGAGCTGTTTTTT.

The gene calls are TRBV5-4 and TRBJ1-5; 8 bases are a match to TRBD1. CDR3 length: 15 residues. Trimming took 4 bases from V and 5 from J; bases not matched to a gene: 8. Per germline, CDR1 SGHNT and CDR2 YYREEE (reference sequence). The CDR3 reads CASSAGTGGDQPQHF. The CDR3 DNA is TGTGCCAGCAGCGCCGGGACAGGTGGGGATCAGCCCCAGCATTTT.

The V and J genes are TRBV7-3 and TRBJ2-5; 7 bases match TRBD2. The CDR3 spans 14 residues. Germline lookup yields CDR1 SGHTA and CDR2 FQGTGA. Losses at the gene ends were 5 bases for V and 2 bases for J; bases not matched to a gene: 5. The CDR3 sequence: CASSRGLGQETQYF. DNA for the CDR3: TGTGCCAGCAGCCGTGGACTAGGACAAGAGACCCAGTACTTC.

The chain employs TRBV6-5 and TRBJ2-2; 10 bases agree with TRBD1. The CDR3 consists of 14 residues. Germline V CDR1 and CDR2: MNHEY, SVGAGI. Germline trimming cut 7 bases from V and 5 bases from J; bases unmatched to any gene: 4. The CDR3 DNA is TGTGCCAGCATGCGGACAGGGGGAACCGGGGAGCTGTTTTTT. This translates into CASMRTGGTGELFF.

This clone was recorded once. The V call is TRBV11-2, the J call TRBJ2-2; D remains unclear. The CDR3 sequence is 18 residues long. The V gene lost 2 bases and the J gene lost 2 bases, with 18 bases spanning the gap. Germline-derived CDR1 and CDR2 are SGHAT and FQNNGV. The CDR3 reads CASSLITRFLTNTGELFF. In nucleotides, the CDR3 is TGTGCCAGCAGCTTAATCACAAGGTTCCTAACAAACACCGGGGAGCTGTTTTTT.

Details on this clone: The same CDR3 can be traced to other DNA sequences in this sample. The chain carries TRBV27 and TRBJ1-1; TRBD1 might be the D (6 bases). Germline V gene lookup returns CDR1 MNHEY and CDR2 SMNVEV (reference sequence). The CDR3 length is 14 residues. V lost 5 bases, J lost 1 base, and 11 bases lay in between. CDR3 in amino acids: CASSPWTENTEAFF. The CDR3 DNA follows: TGTGCCAGCAGTCCGTGGACAGAGAACACTGAAGCTTTCTTT.

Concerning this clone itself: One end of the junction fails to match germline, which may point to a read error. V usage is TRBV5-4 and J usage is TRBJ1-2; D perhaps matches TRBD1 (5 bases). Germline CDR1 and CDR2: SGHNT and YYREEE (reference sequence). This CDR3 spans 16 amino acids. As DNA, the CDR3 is TGTGCCAGCAGCCCAGCGGGGGGGATGGCTAACTGTGGCTACACCTTC. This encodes CASSPAGGMANCGYTF.

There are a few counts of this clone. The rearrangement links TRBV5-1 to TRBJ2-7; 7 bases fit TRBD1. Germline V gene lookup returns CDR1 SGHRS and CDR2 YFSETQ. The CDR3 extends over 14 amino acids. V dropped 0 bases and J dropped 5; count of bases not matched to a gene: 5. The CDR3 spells CASSLVSGGNEQYF. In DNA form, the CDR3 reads TGCGCCAGCAGCTTGGTTTCAGGGGGTAACGAGCAGTACTTC.

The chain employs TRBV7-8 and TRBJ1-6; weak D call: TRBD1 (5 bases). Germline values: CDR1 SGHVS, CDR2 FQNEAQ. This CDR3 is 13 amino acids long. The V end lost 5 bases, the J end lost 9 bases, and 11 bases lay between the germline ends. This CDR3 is CASSPSGGSPLHF. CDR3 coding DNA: TGTGCCAGCAGCCCCAGTGGGGGTTCACCCCTCCACTTT.

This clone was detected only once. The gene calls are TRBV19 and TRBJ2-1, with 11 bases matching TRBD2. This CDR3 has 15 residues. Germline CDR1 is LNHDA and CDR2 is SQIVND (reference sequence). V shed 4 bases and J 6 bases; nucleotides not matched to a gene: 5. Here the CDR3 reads CASSTTSGGFNEQFF. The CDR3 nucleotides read TGTGCCAGTAGTACCACTAGCGGGGGCTTCAATGAGCAGTTCTTC. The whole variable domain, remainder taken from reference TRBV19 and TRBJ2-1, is DGGITQSPKYLFRKEGQNVTLSCEQNLNHDAMYWYRQDPGQGLRLIYYSQIVNDFQKGDIAEGYSVSREKKESFPLTVTSAQKNPTAFYLCASSTTSGGFNEQFFGPGTRLTVL.

The CDR3 is CASSPNGDRGSEKLFF. Written as DNA, the CDR3 is TGTGCCAGCAGCCCTAACGGGGACAGGGGGAGCGAAAAACTGTTTTTT. The chain couples TRBV7-3 to TRBJ1-4; TRBD1 aligns across 11 bases. The CDR3 contains 16 residues. CDR1 is SGHTA and CDR2 is FQGTGA in the germline V gene. J lost 8 bases, V lost 5 bases, and 10 bases had no gene match.

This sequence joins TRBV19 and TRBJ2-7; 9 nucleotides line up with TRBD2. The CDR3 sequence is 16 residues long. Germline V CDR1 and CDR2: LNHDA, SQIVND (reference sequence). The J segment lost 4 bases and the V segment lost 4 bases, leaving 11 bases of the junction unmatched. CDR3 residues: CASSRTIAGDTYEQYF. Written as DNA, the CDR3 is TGTGCCAGTAGTAGAACAATAGCGGGAGACACATACGAGCAGTACTTC.

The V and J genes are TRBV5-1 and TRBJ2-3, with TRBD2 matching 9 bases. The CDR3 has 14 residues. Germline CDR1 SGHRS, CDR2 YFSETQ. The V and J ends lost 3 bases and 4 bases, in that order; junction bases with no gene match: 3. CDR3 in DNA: TGCGCCAGCAGCTCCGGGACTAGCTCAGATACGCAGTATTTT. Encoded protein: CASSSGTSSDTQYF. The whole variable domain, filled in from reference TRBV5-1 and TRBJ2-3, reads KAGVTQTPRYLIKTRGQQVTLSCSPISGHRSVSWYQQTPGQGLQFLFEYFSETQRNKGNFPGRFSGRQFSNSRSEMNVSTLELGDSALYLCASSSGTSSDTQYFGPGTRLTVL.

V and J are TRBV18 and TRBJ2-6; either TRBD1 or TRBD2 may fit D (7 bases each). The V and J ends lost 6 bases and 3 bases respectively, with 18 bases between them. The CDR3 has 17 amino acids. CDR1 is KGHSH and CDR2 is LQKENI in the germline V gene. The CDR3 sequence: CASSPTGEGSGANVLTF. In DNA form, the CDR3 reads TGTGCCAGCTCCCCAACAGGGGAGGGCAGTGGGGCCAACGTCCTGACTTTC.

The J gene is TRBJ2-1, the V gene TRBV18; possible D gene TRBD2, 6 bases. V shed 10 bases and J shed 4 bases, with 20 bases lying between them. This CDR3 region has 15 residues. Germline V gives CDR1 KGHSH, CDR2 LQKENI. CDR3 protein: CATNEAGGEYNEQFF. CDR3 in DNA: TGTGCCACCAACGAGGCCGGAGGGGAGTACAATGAGCAGTTCTTC.

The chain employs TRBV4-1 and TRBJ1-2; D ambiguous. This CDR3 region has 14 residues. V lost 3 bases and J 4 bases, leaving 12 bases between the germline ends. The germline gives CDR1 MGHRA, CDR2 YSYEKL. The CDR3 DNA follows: TGCGCCAGCAGCCAGGGGAAGACCGTCTATGGCTACACCTTC. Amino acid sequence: CASSQGKTVYGYTF.

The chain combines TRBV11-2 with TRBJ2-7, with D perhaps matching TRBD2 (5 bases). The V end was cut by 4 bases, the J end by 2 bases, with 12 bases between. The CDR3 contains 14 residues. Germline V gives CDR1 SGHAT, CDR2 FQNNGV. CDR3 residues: CASSSQTGTYEQYF. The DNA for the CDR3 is TGTGCCAGCAGCTCACAGACGGGGACCTACGAGCAGTACTTC.

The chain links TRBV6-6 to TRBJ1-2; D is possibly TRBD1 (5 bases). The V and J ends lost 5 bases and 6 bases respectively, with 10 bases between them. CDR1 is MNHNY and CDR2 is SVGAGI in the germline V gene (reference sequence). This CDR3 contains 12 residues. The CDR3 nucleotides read TGTGCCAGCAGTCCGGGACGGAATGGCTACACCTTC. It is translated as CASSPGRNGYTF.

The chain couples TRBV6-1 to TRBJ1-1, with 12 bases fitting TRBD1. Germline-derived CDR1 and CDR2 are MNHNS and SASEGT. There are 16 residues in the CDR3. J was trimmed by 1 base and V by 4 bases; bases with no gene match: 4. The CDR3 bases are TGTGCCAGCAGTGCCGGGACAGGGGGCCCGAACACTGAAGCTTTCTTT. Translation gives CASSAGTGGPNTEAFF.

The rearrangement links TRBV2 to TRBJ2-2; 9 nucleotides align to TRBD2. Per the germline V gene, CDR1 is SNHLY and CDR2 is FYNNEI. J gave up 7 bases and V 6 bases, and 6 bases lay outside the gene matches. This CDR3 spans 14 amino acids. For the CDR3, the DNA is TGTGCCAGCAGCTCCCGACTAGCGGTCGGGGAGCTGTTTTTT. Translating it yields CASSSRLAVGELFF.

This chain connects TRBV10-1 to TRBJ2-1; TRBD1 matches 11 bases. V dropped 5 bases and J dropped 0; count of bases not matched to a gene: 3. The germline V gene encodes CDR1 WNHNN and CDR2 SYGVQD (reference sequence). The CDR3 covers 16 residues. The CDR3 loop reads CASSSGTGGSYNEQFF. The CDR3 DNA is TGCGCCAGCAGTTCTGGGACAGGGGGCTCCTACAATGAGCAGTTCTTC.